The 32 T cell receptor beta chains presented below share a single source sample, sequenced in a study of beta chain features in type 1 diabetes. Whole-study results and caveats: Shorter TCRB CDR3s, moderately but significantly so, were found in Type 1 diabetes patients in all four CD4+ subsets.

The whole isolated RNA underwent reverse transcription, so sequencing captured expressed TCRB transcripts. Data came from immunoSEQ multiplex PCR; TCRdb stores just in-frame clones and leaves some out. Here the sample spans about 740,000 clones, around 15% being singletons. Antigens for these TCRs are unknown. Sequences were obtained from naive CD4+ T cells from blood. The origin of the receptors is a man younger than 35 with type 1 diabetes.

V usage is TRBV25-1 and J usage is TRBJ1-1, with 7 bases matching TRBD1. Per the germline V gene, CDR1 is MGHDK and CDR2 is SYGVNS. This CDR3 contains 18 residues. J gave up 5 bases and V 6 bases, and 21 bases lay outside the gene matches. The CDR3 region has the DNA TGTGCCAGCAGCCCCGGCTGGACAGGCTCGGTGGCGGGGACTGAAGCTTTCTTT. Protein: CASSPGWTGSVAGTEAFF.

This rearrangement joins TRBV15 to TRBJ2-7; 7 bases agree with TRBD1. The CDR3 runs to 15 residues. The V gene's germline CDR1 is LNHNV and CDR2 YYDKDF (reference sequence). Trimming removed 8 bases from V and 4 bases from J; junction bases left unmatched: 14. Here the CDR3 reads CATSNDRAKTYEQYF. For the CDR3, the DNA is TGTGCCACCTCAAACGACAGGGCGAAGACGTACGAGCAGTACTTC.

The chain uses TRBV28 and TRBJ1-3; D remains ambiguous. V dropped 10 bases and J dropped 1 base, with 8 bases sitting between them. The CDR3 covers 12 residues. The germline V gene encodes CDR1 MDHEN and CDR2 SYDVKM. This chain's CDR3 is CATTRSGNTIYF. The CDR3 DNA reads TGTGCCACCACGAGATCTGGAAACACCATATATTTT.

This clone was detected a few times. This chain connects TRBV28 to TRBJ2-7; D gene unclear. Per the germline V gene, CDR1 is MDHEN and CDR2 is SYDVKM. The CDR3 runs 15 residues. Trimming left V 6 bases short and J 4 bases short, with 19 bases between. CDR3 in amino acids: CASSLTVTASYEQYF. CDR3 nucleotides: TGTGCCAGCAGCTTGACGGTTACCGCCAGTTACGAGCAGTACTTC.

This clone was picked up a small number of times. The chain employs TRBV30 and TRBJ2-4; D uncertain. CDR1 GTSNPN and CDR2 SVGIG come from the germline V gene (reference sequence). V lost 0 bases, J lost 6 bases, and 9 bases lay in between. This CDR3 comprises 13 residues. The CDR3 sequence is CAWSVGPANIQYF. The CDR3 DNA reads as TGTGCCTGGAGTGTAGGGCCTGCAAACATTCAGTACTTC. The full variable domain, rest sourced from reference TRBV30 and TRBJ2-4, is SQTIHQWPATLVQPVGSPLSLECTVEGTSNPNLYWYRQAAGRGLQLLFYSVGIGQISSEVPQNLSASRPQDRQFILSSKKLLLSDSGFYLCAWSVGPANIQYFGAGTRLSVL.

J is TRBJ2-2 and V is TRBV2; weak D call: TRBD1 (8 bases). Trimming removed 11 bases from V and 3 bases from J, with 19 bases in between. The CDR3 has 15 residues. Germline CDR1 SNHLY, CDR2 FYNNEI. This CDR3 reads CASGRGTGDTGELFF. The CDR3, as DNA: TGTGCCTCAGGGAGGGGGACAGGAGACACCGGGGAGCTGTTTTTT.

This clone was seen only a few times. The V call is TRBV6-5, the J call TRBJ2-1; TRBD1 agrees at 10 bases. This CDR3 is built from 14 residues. Per the germline V gene, CDR1 is MNHEY and CDR2 is SVGAGI. With 8 bases clipped from V and 3 bases from J, the junction kept 4 bases outside the gene matches. The CDR3 coding sequence is TGTGCCAGCTCACGGACAGGGGGCTACAATGAGCAGTTCTTC. Protein: CASSRTGGYNEQFF.

To note about this clone: A much larger clone differs by one base, so this may be a read error. The sample holds other DNA sequences that translate to the same CDR3. This rearrangement joins TRBV6-5 to TRBJ2-1; 8 bases line up with TRBD1. After removal of 6 bases from V and 6 bases from J, the junction contained 1 base not matched to a gene. The CDR3 is 12 residues long. Germline CDR1 and CDR2: MNHEY and SVGAGI. CDR3 DNA sequence: TGTGCCAGCAGCGGACAGGGCAATGAGCAGTTCTTC. Protein product: CASSGQGNEQFF.

In its sample, this clone was seen a few times. The chain combines TRBV10-3 with TRBJ2-7; D call uncertain. Trimming shortened V by 3 bases and J by 2 bases, and 11 bases separated the two germline ends. Per germline, CDR1 ENHRY and CDR2 SYGVKD. This CDR3 has 14 amino acids. The CDR3 spells CAISDRYSPYEQYF. The CDR3 coding sequence is TGTGCCATCAGTGATCGGTACAGTCCCTACGAGCAGTACTTC.

This sequence joins TRBV4-1 and TRBJ2-1; unclear D gene. From germline, CDR1 is MGHRA and CDR2 YSYEKL. V was pared by 3 bases and J by 6 bases, with 15 bases between. CDR3 length: 15 residues. Written as DNA, the CDR3 is TGCGCCAGCAGCCAGCTAGGGTTTATCCTCAATGAGCAGTTCTTC. Translation gives CASSQLGFILNEQFF.

This clone turned up a few times. This chain links TRBV15 with TRBJ1-2; D is perhaps TRBD1 (5 bases). The CDR3 has 15 residues. Germline V gene data show CDR1 as LNHNV and CDR2 as YYDKDF (reference sequence). V was clipped by 3 bases and J by 7 bases, with 18 bases between them. The chain's CDR3 is CATSRDPFGDSGYTF. The CDR3 DNA is TGTGCCACCAGCAGGGACCCGTTTGGGGACTCTGGCTACACCTTC.

This clone was counted only a few times. The chain is built from TRBV27 and TRBJ1-2; the D gene is possibly TRBD1 (5 bases). The germline V and J ends were trimmed by 10 bases and 5 bases, with 17 bases remaining between them. This CDR3 has 13 residues. Per the germline V gene, CDR1 is MNHEY and CDR2 is SMNVEV (reference sequence). As DNA, the CDR3 is TGTGCCATCGGGGCCAGGGCGGGGTATGGCTACACCTTC. It specifies CAIGARAGYGYTF.

The genes are TRBV18 and TRBJ1-2; 9 nucleotides align to TRBD1. Germline assignment: CDR1 KGHSH and CDR2 LQKENI. V trimming: 0 bases; J trimming: 7 bases; junction bases outside the gene matches: 3. The CDR3 covers 14 residues. In DNA form, the CDR3 reads TGTGCCAGCTCACCACCGGGGACAGGGACTGGCTACACCTTC. It is translated as CASSPPGTGTGYTF. Supplemented by reference TRBV18 and TRBJ1-2, the full variable domain reads NAGVMQNPRHLVRRRGQEARLRCSPMKGHSHVYWYRQLPEEGLKFMVYLQKENIIDESGMPKERFSAEFPKEGPSILRIQQVVRGDSAAYFCASSPPGTGTGYTFGSGTRLTVV.

This clone was seen a handful of times. V and J are TRBV7-3 and TRBJ1-1, with D tentatively TRBD1 (5 bases). Trimming removed 5 bases from V and 4 bases from J, with 17 bases in between. Germline V gene lookup returns CDR1 SGHTA and CDR2 FQGTGA. The CDR3 extends over 15 amino acids. CDR3 in amino acids: CASSSSGALATEAFF. DNA for the CDR3: TGTGCCAGCAGCAGCTCCGGGGCCTTGGCCACTGAAGCTTTCTTT.

This clone was seen a few times. The chain has TRBV6-4 and TRBJ1-1, with a weak D call TRBD1 (5 bases). Trimming took off 7 bases at V and 0 bases at J, with 12 bases between the two ends. Germline CDR1 is MRHNA and CDR2 is SNTAGT. The CDR3 contains 14 residues. The CDR3 reads CASKPGRMNTEAFF. The CDR3 DNA sequence: TGTGCCAGCAAACCGGGACGGATGAACACTGAAGCTTTCTTT.

The sample holds a few counts of this clone. V gene TRBV6-5 combines with J gene TRBJ1-4; 11 nucleotides align to TRBD1. Germline-derived CDR1 and CDR2 are MNHEY and SVGAGI. Trimming removed 4 bases from V and 7 bases from J; junction bases left unmatched: 2. The CDR3 has 14 amino acids. CDR3: CASSWTGGSEKLFF. The CDR3 nucleotides are TGTGCCAGCAGTTGGACAGGGGGCAGTGAAAAACTGTTTTTT.

The V call is TRBV27, the J call TRBJ2-1; 7 bases agree with TRBD1. Trimming removed 6 bases from V and 8 bases from J; junction bases left unmatched: 13. The CDR3 totals 15 residues. Per germline, CDR1 MNHEY and CDR2 SMNVEV (reference sequence). CDR3 nucleotide sequence: TGTGCCAGCAGCAGACAGGGTTCGGTTCGGGATGAGCAGTTCTTC. This codes for CASSRQGSVRDEQFF.

The chain is built from TRBV4-1 and TRBJ2-1; the D is unclear. The V end was cut by 0 bases, the J end by 3 bases, with 15 bases between. Per germline, CDR1 MGHRA and CDR2 YSYEKL. This CDR3 has 17 amino acids. The CDR3 DNA sequence: TGCGCCAGCAGCCAAGATGGTCAGCTCTGGGACTACAATGAGCAGTTCTTC. This sequence encodes CASSQDGQLWDYNEQFF.

This clone was picked up a small number of times. The genes are TRBV6-5 and TRBJ2-1, with 10 bases matching TRBD1. Germline values: CDR1 MNHEY, CDR2 SVGAGI. This CDR3 comprises 16 residues. V trimming: 2 bases; J trimming: 5 bases; junction bases outside the gene matches: 6. This chain's CDR3 is CASSYVGQGLDNEQFF. The CDR3 region has the DNA TGTGCCAGCAGTTACGTGGGACAGGGGCTCGACAATGAGCAGTTCTTC.

The chain has TRBV9 and TRBJ1-1; D is unresolved. With 3 bases removed from V and 5 bases from J, the gap between germline ends came to 17 bases. Germline assignment: CDR1 SGDLS and CDR2 YYNGEE. This CDR3 comprises 15 residues. For the CDR3, the DNA is TGTGCCAGCAGCGCTGAGGGTCTAAGAGGAACTGAAGCTTTCTTT. Protein: CASSAEGLRGTEAFF.

This clone came up a few times. The chain uses TRBV19 and TRBJ1-1, with D tentatively TRBD1 (5 bases). CDR1 and CDR2 from the germline V gene are LNHDA and SQIVND (reference sequence). Trimming stripped 7 bases from V and 6 bases from J, with 15 bases between. This CDR3 is built from 13 residues. Written as DNA, the CDR3 is TGTGCCAGTAACCGCCAGGGTCGGGCTGAAGCTTTCTTT. Translated, it gives CASNRQGRAEAFF.

Only a few counts were recorded for this clone. The chain employs TRBV10-3 and TRBJ1-2; tentative D call: TRBD1 (5 bases). The V end lost 3 bases, the J end lost 1 base, and 9 bases lay between the germline ends. This CDR3 has 14 residues. Germline loops: CDR1 ENHRY, CDR2 SYGVKD. The CDR3 region has the DNA TGTGCCATCAGTGATGGGCAGGGTAACTATGGCTACACCTTC. Protein sequence: CAISDGQGNYGYTF.

This clone was observed a few times. V and J are TRBV11-2 and TRBJ2-3; D tentatively fits TRBD1 or TRBD2 (5 bases each). CDR1 and CDR2 from the germline V gene are SGHAT and FQNNGV. This CDR3 spans 16 amino acids. The V gene lost 5 bases and the J gene lost 0 bases, with 15 bases spanning the gap. The CDR3 here is CASSPYVGASTDTQYF. The CDR3 region has the DNA TGTGCCAGCAGCCCCTACGTCGGGGCTAGCACAGATACGCAGTATTTT.

The chain uses TRBV9 and TRBJ2-3; D uncertain. V was shortened by 0 bases and J by 2 bases, with 10 bases between the two germline ends. The CDR3 totals 15 residues. Germline loops: CDR1 SGDLS, CDR2 YYNGEE. The CDR3 DNA reads TGTGCCAGCAGCGTAGGGAACGTCTACACAGATACGCAGTATTTT. It translates to CASSVGNVYTDTQYF. Variable domain in full (rest from reference TRBV9 and TRBJ2-3): DSGVTQTPKHLITATGQRVTLRCSPRSGDLSVYWYQQSLDQGLQFLIQYYNGEERAKGNILERFSAQQFPDLHSELNLSSLELGDSALYFCASSVGNVYTDTQYFGPGTRLTVL.

This chain connects TRBV6-5 to TRBJ2-5; possibly TRBD1 for D (5 bases). V lost 5 bases to trimming and J lost 2 bases, with 15 bases between them. Looked up from germline, CDR1 is MNHEY and CDR2 is SVGAGI. The CDR3 spans 15 residues. CDR3 in DNA: TGTGCCAGCAGTACGACAGTCAACTCACAAGAGACCCAGTACTTC. Translating gives CASSTTVNSQETQYF.

The V call is TRBV25-1, the J call TRBJ1-1; weak D call: TRBD1 (5 bases). V lost 7 bases and J lost 3, with 18 bases in between. The germline V gene encodes CDR1 MGHDK and CDR2 SYGVNS. The CDR3 sequence is 15 residues long. CDR3 nucleotide sequence: TGTGCCAGCACCTCCCTACTTGGGGGGGACACTGAAGCTTTCTTT. The encoded protein is CASTSLLGGDTEAFF.

The genes are TRBV18 and TRBJ1-6, with 7 nucleotides matching TRBD1. The CDR3 covers 15 residues. Germline assignment: CDR1 KGHSH and CDR2 LQKENI. V lost 2 bases to trimming and J lost 7 bases; unmatched junction nucleotides: 5. CDR3 protein: CASSPNRGRNSPLHF. DNA of the CDR3: TGTGCCAGCTCACCAAACAGGGGTCGGAATTCACCCCTCCACTTT.

The chain combines TRBV6-5 with TRBJ2-7, with D possibly TRBD1 on 6 matching bases. The CDR3 loop spans 12 amino acids. Germline assignment: CDR1 MNHEY and CDR2 SVGAGI. V lost 10 bases and J lost 5, with 15 bases in between. The CDR3 is CAIRGEGDEQYF. In nucleotides, the CDR3 is TGTGCCATCAGAGGAGAGGGGGACGAGCAGTACTTC.

This clone showed up just a few times. The chain links TRBV7-9 to TRBJ2-1; D unclear. The V gene lost 1 base and the J gene lost 4 bases, with 11 bases spanning the gap. The CDR3 runs 15 residues. Germline lookup yields CDR1 SEHNR and CDR2 FQNEAQ (reference sequence). CDR3 residues: CASSLVRARYNEQFF. The CDR3 coding sequence is TGTGCCAGCAGCTTAGTTCGGGCGAGATACAATGAGCAGTTCTTC.

The V gene is TRBV18, the J gene TRBJ2-7; TRBD1 is a possible D gene (5 bases). Trimming shortened V by 3 bases and J by 3 bases, and 12 bases separated the two germline ends. The length of the CDR3 is 14 residues. CDR1 and CDR2 from the germline V gene are KGHSH and LQKENI. DNA for the CDR3: TGTGCCAGCTCACCGCCCGGACACTTCTACGAGCAGTACTTC. It encodes CASSPPGHFYEQYF.

The CDR3 DNA reads TGTGCCAGCAGATCGATCACGGACACTGAAGCTTTCTTT. Translation: CASRSITDTEAFF. The chain uses TRBV6-5 and TRBJ1-1, with no clear D. Germline V lookup: CDR1 MNHEY, CDR2 SVGAGI. The CDR3 sequence is 13 residues long. Deletions cut 6 bases from V and 3 bases from J, with 11 bases between.

This clone turned up a few times. V usage is TRBV4-2 and J usage is TRBJ1-1, with no clear D. Trimming removed 0 bases at V and 4 bases at J, with 6 bases between. This CDR3 is 13 amino acids long. Germline CDR1 reads LGHNA; CDR2 reads YNFKEQ. CDR3 region: CASSQDGTTEAFF. The CDR3 DNA reads TGTGCCAGCAGCCAAGATGGCACCACTGAAGCTTTCTTT.